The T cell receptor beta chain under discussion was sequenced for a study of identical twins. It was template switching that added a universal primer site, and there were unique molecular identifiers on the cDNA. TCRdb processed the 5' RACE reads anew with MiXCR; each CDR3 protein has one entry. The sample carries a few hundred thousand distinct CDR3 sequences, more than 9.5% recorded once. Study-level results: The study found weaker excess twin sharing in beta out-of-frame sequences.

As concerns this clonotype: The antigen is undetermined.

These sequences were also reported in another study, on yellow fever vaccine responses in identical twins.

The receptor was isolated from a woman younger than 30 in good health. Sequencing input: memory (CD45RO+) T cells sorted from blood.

CDR3 DNA sequence: TGTGCCAGCAGTTTTCGGACTAGCGGGTTTAATACGCAGTATTTT. Protein product: CASSFRTSGFNTQYF. The chain joins TRBV12-3 or TRBV12-4 to TRBJ2-3; the match to TRBD2 covers 11 bases. The CDR3 loop spans 15 amino acids. The V segment lost 3 bases and the J segment 7 bases; nucleotides outside the gene matches: 6.